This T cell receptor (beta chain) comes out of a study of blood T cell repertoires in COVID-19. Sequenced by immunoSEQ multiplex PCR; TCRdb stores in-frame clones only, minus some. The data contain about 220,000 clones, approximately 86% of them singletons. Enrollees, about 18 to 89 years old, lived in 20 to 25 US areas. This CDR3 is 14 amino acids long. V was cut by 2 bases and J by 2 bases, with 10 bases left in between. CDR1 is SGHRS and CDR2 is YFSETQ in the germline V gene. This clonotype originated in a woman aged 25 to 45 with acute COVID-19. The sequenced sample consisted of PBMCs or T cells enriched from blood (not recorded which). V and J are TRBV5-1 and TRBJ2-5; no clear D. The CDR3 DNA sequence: TGCGCCAGCAGCTTTTTCCAGTTACAAGAGACCCAGTACTTC. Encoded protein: CASSFFQLQETQYF. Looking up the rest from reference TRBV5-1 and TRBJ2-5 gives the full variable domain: KAGVTQTPRYLIKTRGQQVTLSCSPISGHRSVSWYQQTPGQGLQFLFEYFSETQRNKGNFPGRFSGRQFSNSRSEMNVSTLELGDSALYLCASSFFQLQETQYFGPGTRLLVL.